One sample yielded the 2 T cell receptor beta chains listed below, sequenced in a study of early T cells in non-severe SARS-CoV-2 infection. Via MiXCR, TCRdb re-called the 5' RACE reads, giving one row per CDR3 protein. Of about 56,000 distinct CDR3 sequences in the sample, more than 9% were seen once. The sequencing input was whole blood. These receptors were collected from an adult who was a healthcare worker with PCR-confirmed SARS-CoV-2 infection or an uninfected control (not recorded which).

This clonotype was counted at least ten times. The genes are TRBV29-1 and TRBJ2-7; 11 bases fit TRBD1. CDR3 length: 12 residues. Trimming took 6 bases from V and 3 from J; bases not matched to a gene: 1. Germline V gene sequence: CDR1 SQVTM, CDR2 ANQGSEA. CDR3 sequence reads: CSVGTGGYEQYF. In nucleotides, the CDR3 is TGCAGCGTCGGGACAGGGGGCTACGAGCAGTACTTC.

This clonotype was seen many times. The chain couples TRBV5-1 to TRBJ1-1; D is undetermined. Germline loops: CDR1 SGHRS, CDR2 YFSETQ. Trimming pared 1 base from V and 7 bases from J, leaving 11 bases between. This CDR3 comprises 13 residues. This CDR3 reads CASSLRREGEAFF. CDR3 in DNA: TGCGCCAGCAGCTTGAGGCGGGAGGGTGAAGCTTTCTTT.